In its sample, the clone carrying this T cell receptor (beta chain) was seen many times. Its antigen remains unknown. Treatment here: oral pan-JAK inhibitor, 5-10 mg twice daily. Extraction of RNA preceded its reverse transcription into cDNA, which served as the sequencing template. Profiled with immunoSEQ multiplex PCR; TCRdb holds only in-frame clones, not every one. Of a few hundred thousand clones listed, 40% to 45% are singletons. CDR1 and CDR2 (germline): GTSNPN, SVGIG (reference sequence). CDR3 size: 12 residues. V lost 0 bases, J lost 6 bases, and 6 bases lay in between. These data belong to a study of CD8+ T cells in alopecia areata. Study-level findings and limits: It was observed that many expanded lesional clones persisted in scalp and blood during tofacitinib. Greater clonality was observed in lesional scalp samples, especially alopecia totalis/universalis, versus normal scalp.

The J gene is TRBJ2-4, the V gene TRBV30; no clear D gene. The sequences come from CD4+ T cells sorted from blood, collected at roughly week 36, from a patient treated with tofacitinib. The receptor's source is a human donor with alopecia areata. CDR3: CAWSVQGNIQYF. The CDR3 coding sequence is TGTGCCTGGAGTGTACAAGGAAACATTCAGTACTTC.